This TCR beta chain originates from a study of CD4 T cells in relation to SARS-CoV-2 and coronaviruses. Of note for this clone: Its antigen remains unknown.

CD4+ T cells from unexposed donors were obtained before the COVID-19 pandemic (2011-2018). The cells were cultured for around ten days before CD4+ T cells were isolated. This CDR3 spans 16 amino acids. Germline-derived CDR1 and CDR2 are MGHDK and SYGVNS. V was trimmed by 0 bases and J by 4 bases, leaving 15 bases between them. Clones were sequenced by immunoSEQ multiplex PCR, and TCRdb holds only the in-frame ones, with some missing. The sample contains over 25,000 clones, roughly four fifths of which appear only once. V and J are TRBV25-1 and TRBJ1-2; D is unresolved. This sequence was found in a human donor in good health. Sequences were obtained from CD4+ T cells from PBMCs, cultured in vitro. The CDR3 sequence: CASSEYGSREGYGYTF. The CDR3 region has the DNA TGTGCCAGCAGTGAATACGGGAGCAGAGAGGGCTATGGCTACACCTTC.